This T cell receptor (beta chain) was observed in a study of cytomegalovirus exposure and HLA in healthy donors (TCRdb year 2017). In terms of the full investigation: A later analysis indicated that the 120 validation repertoires were generated on the platform also employed for the 666 repertoires of the first cohort. The study was designed to test whether signatures of past pathogen exposure could be identified by cataloging public T cell receptors. In addition to the first cohort of hundreds of subjects, a separate validation cohort of under 150 different subjects was used. To predict cytomegalovirus infection status, the study combined high-throughput TCR immunosequencing, statistical association of individual TCRs with disease status, and machine learning. Study-wide findings and limitations: Subsequent analysis determined that TCRs grouped into clusters in the first cohort also showed a tendency toward co-occurrence across the approximately 120 validation repertoires, and 85% to 95% of cluster scores exceeded 0. The study gave a list of 150 to 200 TCR beta chains associated with cytomegalovirus. Cytomegalovirus status was reported to be diagnosed by the classifier with high specificity and sensitivity in both the original and validation cohorts. In vitro tests confirmed that three of the cytomegalovirus-associated TCR beta chains recognize cytomegalovirus antigens. Most TCR sequences were seen in very few donors, while some public TCRs were found in many individuals. It was suggested by the authors that the approach could potentially be generalized to other disease states and immunological phenotypes. A later analysis had no HLA typing for the validation cohort, so co-occurrence there was scored across all 130 or so repertoires.

Separate from the roughly 650-subject first cohort, the validation cohort of 120 subjects was the group to which the donors belonged. This clone was observed a single time. Its antigen remains unidentified. No quality values exist for individual bases; no much larger clone is one base distant. The library was prepared using the immunoSEQ multiplex PCR assay. The original methods were these. A statistical classification framework was built to diagnose cytomegalovirus status from the catalog of TCR beta chain sequences. Sourced from immuneACCESS, this table was stored by TCRdb with only in-frame sequences that have V and J called. A share of the clones is absent; for the studies checked, an unresolved V gene accounts for under half, and the remainder has no known explanation. D and trimming come from the DNA, and the V and J calls and clone size come from that table. In this sample the table shows about 160,000 clones, roughly nine tenths of which occur a single time. The leading ten clones occupy about 6% of the sample.

Via the germline V gene, CDR1 is SGHAT and CDR2 FQNNGV. V loses 3 bases of germline sequence and J loses 0 bases, and the interval between the two ends is 8 bases. From its cysteine to its phenylalanine, the CDR3 spans 14 amino acids. Only CDR3 DNA remains: 42 bases, in frame from the first base. The sequence derives from a woman in her twenties or thirties in good health and CMV-seronegative. This receptor chain uses TRBV11-2 and TRBJ1-1; too little of a D gene remains to name it. The sequencing input was PBMCs. DNA sequence: TGTGCCAGCAGCTTTGACTCCATGAACACTGAAGCTTTCTTT. Its translation reads: CASSFDSMNTEAFF.